A single sample is the source of the 8 T cell receptor beta chains below, sequenced in a study of CD8 T cells in ankylosing spondylitis. TCRdb called the 5' RACE reads again in MiXCR, with one record for every CDR3 protein. The sample lists 340,000 or so distinct CDR3 sequences; about 14% were seen once. Source material: blood, either unsorted or a sorted T cell fraction (not recorded which). These receptors were collected from a male donor with ankylosing spondylitis or in good health (not recorded which).

This clonotype has just a few counts. J is TRBJ2-3 and V is TRBV5-5, with 10 positions matching TRBD1. The CDR3 loop spans 16 amino acids. The trim removed 3 bases at V and 4 bases at J, leaving 8 bases unmatched. The germline gives CDR1 SGHKS, CDR2 YYEKEE (reference sequence). This CDR3 is CASSYPGQGISDTQYF. In nucleotides, the CDR3 is TGTGCCAGCAGCTACCCGGGACAGGGGATCTCAGATACGCAGTATTTT.

This clonotype was observed a few times. The chain is built from TRBV20-1 and TRBJ2-1; 9 bases match TRBD2. This CDR3 has 15 amino acids. Germline lookup yields CDR1 DFQATT and CDR2 SNEGSKA (reference sequence). The V gene end was trimmed by 3 bases and the J gene end by 4 bases; junction bases not matched to a gene: 7. CDR3 loop: CSARKVAGGYNEQFF. The CDR3 DNA follows: TGCAGTGCTAGGAAGGTTGCGGGAGGGTACAATGAGCAGTTCTTC.

This chain's CDR3 is CASSYGSDGDRVSTEAFF. CDR3 sequence (DNA): TGTGCCAGCAGTTATGGTTCGGATGGGGACAGGGTTTCTACTGAAGCTTTCTTT. This sequence joins TRBV6-2 or TRBV6-3 and TRBJ1-1; TRBD1 agrees at 9 bases. CDR3 length: 18 amino acids. V lost 3 bases and J lost 5; bases outside the gene matches: 16. The V gene's germline CDR1 is MNHEY and CDR2 SVGEGT.

The V call is TRBV10-3, the J call TRBJ2-1, with 9 bases that match TRBD1. The trim removed 0 bases at V and 5 bases at J, leaving 8 bases unmatched. CDR3 length: 17 residues. Germline assignment: CDR1 ENHRY and CDR2 SYGVKD. As DNA, the CDR3 is TGTGCCATCAGTGAGTCGAATCCCGGGACAGGGCACAATGAGCAGTTCTTC. This codes for CAISESNPGTGHNEQFF.

This clonotype was detected only a few times. V gene TRBV6-1 combines with J gene TRBJ2-7; 8 bases match TRBD1. J gave up 5 bases and V 6 bases, and 9 bases lay outside the gene matches. The germline CDR1 and CDR2 sequences are MNHNS and SASEGT. The CDR3 has 14 amino acids. The CDR3 sequence: CASRSDRGGNEQYF. The CDR3 DNA sequence: TGTGCCAGCAGATCCGACAGGGGTGGCAACGAGCAGTACTTC.

Ten or more counts support this clonotype. The chain employs TRBV3-1 and TRBJ1-5; D gene uncertain. Germline V gene sequence: CDR1 LGHDT, CDR2 YNNKEL (reference sequence). The CDR3 has 14 amino acids. The V end was cut by 1 base, the J end by 4 bases, with 8 bases between. CDR3 sequence: CASSQGTLNQPQHF. For the CDR3, the DNA is TGTGCCAGCAGCCAAGGTACCCTAAATCAGCCCCAGCATTTT. The whole variable domain, remainder taken from reference TRBV3-1 and TRBJ1-5, is DTAVSQTPKYLVTQMGNDKSIKCEQNLGHDTMYWYKQDSKKFLKIMFSYNNKELIINETVPNRFSPKSPDKAHLNLHINSLELGDSAVYFCASSQGTLNQPQHFGDGTRLSIL.

In its sample, this clonotype was seen a few times. This chain connects TRBV5-5 to TRBJ2-1, with D unresolved. Trimming left V 2 bases short and J 5 bases short, with 11 bases between. The germline gives CDR1 SGHKS, CDR2 YYEKEE (reference sequence). CDR3 length: 14 residues. The CDR3 region is CASSFFNRNNEQFF. The CDR3 bases are TGTGCCAGCAGCTTTTTCAACCGGAACAATGAGCAGTTCTTC.

This clonotype was observed a handful of times. The V and J genes are TRBV4-2 and TRBJ1-4; the match to TRBD1 covers 7 bases. Germline V gene data show CDR1 as LGHNA and CDR2 as YNFKEQ. The CDR3 runs to 15 residues. V shed 4 bases and J 8 bases; nucleotides not matched to a gene: 10. The CDR3 spells CASSPRQGDTEKLFF. The CDR3, as DNA: TGTGCCAGCAGCCCTCGACAGGGCGACACCGAAAAACTGTTTTTT.